These 27 T cell receptor beta chains share one sample of origin, sequenced in a study of blood T cell repertoires in COVID-19. Repertoires were generated with immunoSEQ multiplex PCR, while TCRdb's copy carries only in-frame clones and drops some. The data contain 35,000 to 40,000 clones, around 90% of them singletons. What was sequenced was peripheral blood. The receptor source for this set is a man aged 55 to 69 with active or convalescent COVID-19.

V is TRBV15 and J is TRBJ2-7; 8 nucleotides align to TRBD1. Trimming at V came to 4 bases and at J to 1 base, leaving 3 bases not matched to a gene. CDR3 length equals 14 residues. The germline CDR1 and CDR2 sequences are LNHNV and YYDKDF (reference sequence). The CDR3 DNA reads as TGTGCCACCAGCACTGGACAGGGATCCTACGAGCAGTACTTC. Its translation is CATSTGQGSYEQYF.

The chain links TRBV28 to TRBJ2-3; 10 nucleotides align to TRBD1. CDR3 size: 17 residues. Per germline, CDR1 MDHEN and CDR2 SYDVKM. After removal of 5 bases from V and 3 bases from J, the junction contained 11 bases not matched to a gene. The CDR3 region is CASSPTRQGARTDTQYF. In DNA, the CDR3 is TGTGCCAGCAGTCCAACACGACAGGGGGCGCGGACAGATACGCAGTATTTT.

This clone was counted a single time. The chain uses TRBV29-1 and TRBJ2-3, with D perhaps TRBD2 (5 bases). Trimming took 6 bases from V and 2 from J, leaving 12 bases between them. CDR1 is SQVTM, CDR2 ANQGSEA, per germline. The CDR3 has 13 residues. The CDR3 nucleotides are TGCAGCGTACCCGGACTTTCCACAGATACGCAGTATTTT. This codes for CSVPGLSTDTQYF.

This chain links TRBV5-4 with TRBJ2-5, with D tentatively TRBD2 (6 bases). Trimming removed 2 bases at V and 2 bases at J, with 10 bases between. This CDR3 spans 14 amino acids. Germline loops: CDR1 SGHNT, CDR2 YYREEE (reference sequence). The CDR3 spells CASSLPGRQETQYF. Here the CDR3 DNA reads TGTGCCAGCAGCTTACCGGGGAGGCAAGAGACCCAGTACTTC.

The chain is built from TRBV12-5 and TRBJ2-5, with D perhaps matching TRBD2 (5 bases). The CDR3 length is 13 residues. With 8 bases removed from V and 4 bases from J, the gap between germline ends came to 14 bases. Germline CDR1 reads LGHNT; CDR2 reads FRNRAP. CDR3 sequence (DNA): TGTGCTAGTAGCGTAAGCGGCTCAGAGACCCAGTACTTC. Translating gives CASSVSGSETQYF.

The genes are TRBV28 and TRBJ2-5; 9 nucleotides match TRBD2. Trimming removed 4 bases from V and 5 bases from J; junction bases left unmatched: 5. This CDR3 is built from 14 residues. From germline, CDR1 is MDHEN and CDR2 SYDVKM. The CDR3 DNA reads TGTGCCAGCAGTTCCATAGCGGGAGTTGAGACCCAGTACTTC. Protein sequence: CASSSIAGVETQYF.

The chain is built from TRBV24-1 and TRBJ2-1, with 11 bases lining up with TRBD1. CDR1 KGHDR and CDR2 SFDVKD come from the germline V gene. After removal of 3 bases from V and 2 bases from J, the junction contained 2 bases not matched to a gene. CDR3 size: 16 residues. The CDR3 nucleotides read TGTGCCACCAGTGATCCGGGACAGGGGGCCTACAATGAGCAGTTCTTC. It specifies CATSDPGQGAYNEQFF.

The chain is built from TRBV12-3 or TRBV12-4 and TRBJ2-7; no definite D call. The V end was cut by 0 bases, the J end by 4 bases, with 7 bases between. The CDR3 loop spans 13 amino acids. The CDR3 reads CASSLADKYEQYF. The CDR3 nucleotides read TGTGCCAGCAGTTTAGCAGACAAATACGAGCAGTACTTC.

The CDR3 nucleotides are TGTGCCAGCAGCTTAGTTGGCGGGGGGTACGGTATGAACACTGAAGCTTTCTTT. Amino acids: CASSLVGGGYGMNTEAFF. The V call is TRBV7-9, the J call TRBJ1-1, with D perhaps TRBD1 (5 bases). V was pared by 1 base and J by 0 bases, with 18 bases between. The CDR3 length is 18 residues. Germline CDR1 SEHNR, CDR2 FQNEAQ (reference sequence).

This clone has a single count. The chain has TRBV6-5 and TRBJ2-1, with 7 bases matching TRBD2. The V gene's germline CDR1 is MNHEY and CDR2 SVGAGI. With V trimmed by 5 bases and J by 5 bases, 9 bases remained unmatched. This CDR3 is 15 amino acids long. In DNA form, the CDR3 reads TGTGCCAGCAGTCGTGGGGAAAGCGGGAACAATGAGCAGTTCTTC. This codes for CASSRGESGNNEQFF.

The J gene is TRBJ2-1, the V gene TRBV27; unclear D gene. The V gene lost 6 bases and the J gene lost 1 base, with 13 bases spanning the gap. The CDR3 has 15 amino acids. CDR1 is MNHEY, CDR2 SMNVEV, per germline (reference sequence). CDR3 sequence reads: CASSPTPDSYNEQFF. As DNA, the CDR3 is TGTGCCAGCAGCCCGACTCCAGATTCCTACAATGAGCAGTTCTTC.

The V gene is TRBV5-1, the J gene TRBJ2-5, with D possibly TRBD2 on 5 matching bases. V was clipped by 2 bases and J by 3 bases, with 11 bases between them. The CDR3 contains 14 residues. Germline values: CDR1 SGHRS, CDR2 YFSETQ. The CDR3 is CASSLSLAEETQYF. The CDR3 DNA reads TGCGCCAGCAGCTTAAGTCTAGCCGAAGAGACCCAGTACTTC.

The chain employs TRBV3-1 (or the pseudogene TRBV3-2) and TRBJ2-1; TRBD2 is a possible D gene (5 bases). Trimming pared 1 base from V and 2 bases from J, leaving 12 bases between. The CDR3 contains 16 residues. CDR1 is LGHDT and CDR2 is YNNKEL in the germline V gene (reference sequence). As DNA, the CDR3 is TGTGCCAGCAGCCAAGCTCTAGCTGCCACCTACAATGAGCAGTTCTTC. Translating gives CASSQALAATYNEQFF.

The chain has TRBV3-1 (or the pseudogene TRBV3-2) and TRBJ2-7; 13 nucleotides agree with TRBD2. CDR3 size: 16 residues. Losses at the gene ends were 3 bases for V and 7 bases for J; bases not matched to a gene: 9. Germline-derived CDR1 and CDR2 are LGHDT and YNNKEL (reference sequence). The CDR3 bases are TGTGCCAGCAGCCATCAACTAGCGGGAGGGCCATGGGAGCAGTACTTC. The encoded protein is CASSHQLAGGPWEQYF.

CDR3: CASRPPERLGANVLTF. The CDR3 nucleotides are TGTGCCAGCAGACCCCCTGAGAGACTCGGGGCCAACGTCCTGACTTTC. The chain is built from TRBV27 and TRBJ2-6; no reliable D call. V gave up 6 bases and J gave up 4 bases, with 16 bases separating them. Germline V gives CDR1 MNHEY, CDR2 SMNVEV (reference sequence). This CDR3 contains 16 residues.

Here the CDR3 DNA reads TGTGCCAGCAGCCCGACAGGGGGCGCGTGGACCGGGGAGCTGTTTTTT. The encoded protein is CASSPTGGAWTGELFF. The chain recombines TRBV11-3 with TRBJ2-2; TRBD1 matches 10 bases. Trimming removed 5 bases from V and 5 bases from J; junction bases left unmatched: 8. The germline gives CDR1 SGHNT, CDR2 YENEEA. The CDR3 has 16 residues.

This sequence joins TRBV7-2 and TRBJ2-5; perhaps TRBD2 as D (6 bases). The germline gives CDR1 SGHTA, CDR2 FQGNSA. Trimming took 3 bases from V and 3 from J, leaving 11 bases between them. There are 14 residues in the CDR3. The CDR3 DNA follows: TGTGCCAGCAGCTTTTTTAGCGGTGAAGAGACCCAGTACTTC. This translates into CASSFFSGEETQYF.

This clone was found once. The chain couples TRBV14 to TRBJ2-3; 7 bases are a match to TRBD1. The CDR3 extends over 17 amino acids. V gave up 1 base and J gave up 2 bases; unmatched junction bases: 9. Germline V CDR1 and CDR2: SGHDN, FVKESK. CDR3 DNA sequence: TGTGCCAGCAGCCAAGGGCCCAATACAGGGGCCACAGATACGCAGTATTTT. Its translation is CASSQGPNTGATDTQYF.

CDR3 in DNA: TGTGCCAGTAGTAAATTTGGCAGCTCCTACAATGAGCAGTTCTTC. Amino acid sequence: CASSKFGSSYNEQFF. The J gene is TRBJ2-1, the V gene TRBV19; no definite D call. Germline assignment: CDR1 LNHDA and CDR2 SQIVND (reference sequence). Deletions cut 4 bases from V and 0 bases from J, with 10 bases between. The CDR3 consists of 15 residues.

J is TRBJ2-7 and V is TRBV5-1, with 8 nucleotides matching TRBD2. From germline, CDR1 is SGHRS and CDR2 YFSETQ. The CDR3 length is 15 residues. J gave up 6 bases and V 5 bases, and 13 bases lay outside the gene matches. The CDR3, as DNA: TGCGCCAGCAGTAGATTCAGCGGGAGCGTTAGCGAGCAGTACTTC. It encodes CASSRFSGSVSEQYF.

In DNA form, the CDR3 reads TGTGCCAGCACCCCAGGCCTAACAGGGGTCGTCCGGTATAATTCACCCCTCCACTTT. Protein product: CASTPGLTGVVRYNSPLHF. This chain joins TRBV28 and TRBJ1-6; 7 bases align to TRBD1. V lost 7 bases to trimming and J lost 4 bases; unmatched junction nucleotides: 19. The CDR3 extends over 19 amino acids. The germline CDR1 and CDR2 sequences are MDHEN and SYDVKM.

This chain connects TRBV7-8 to TRBJ2-1; perhaps TRBD2 as D (11 bases). The germline V and J ends were trimmed by 6 bases and 4 bases, with 28 bases remaining between them. From germline, CDR1 is SGHVS and CDR2 FQNEAQ. CDR3 length: 19 amino acids. This chain's CDR3 is CASSRGTGVSGRAYNEQFF. As DNA, the CDR3 is TGTGCCAGCAGTCGGGGGACAGGGGTTAGCGGGAGGGCATACAATGAGCAGTTCTTC.

The chain employs TRBV5-1 and TRBJ2-7; 12 bases match TRBD2. Trimming cost V 4 bases and J 6 bases; bases outside gene matches: 8. Germline V gene lookup returns CDR1 SGHRS and CDR2 YFSETQ. This CDR3 comprises 15 residues. Here the CDR3 DNA reads TGCGCCAGCAGCCACAGACTAGCGGGAGACGGCGAGCAGTACTTC. Translated: CASSHRLAGDGEQYF.

V and J are TRBV20-1 and TRBJ2-5; 7 positions agree with TRBD2. Germline CDR1 reads DFQATT; CDR2 reads SNEGSKA (reference sequence). The CDR3 contains 16 residues. V gave up 3 bases and J gave up 0 bases; unmatched junction bases: 10. CDR3 residues: CSASGSGEHYQETQYF. The CDR3 DNA reads TGCAGTGCTAGTGGCAGCGGGGAACACTACCAAGAGACCCAGTACTTC.

This chain uses TRBV5-1 with TRBJ2-7; no clear D. Germline V gives CDR1 SGHRS, CDR2 YFSETQ. This CDR3 spans 13 amino acids. Trimming took off 0 bases at V and 6 bases at J, with 10 bases between the two ends. The CDR3 sequence: CASSLDDRSEQYF. The DNA for the CDR3 is TGCGCCAGCAGCTTGGACGATCGTAGCGAGCAGTACTTC.

This chain uses TRBV11-3 with TRBJ2-1; 8 nucleotides align to TRBD2. The CDR3 totals 18 residues. The junction had 10 bases not matched to a gene; V was cut back by 3 bases and J by 0 bases. Germline assignment: CDR1 SGHNT and CDR2 YENEEA. The CDR3 protein is CASSLVSGIMSSYNEQFF. For the CDR3, the DNA is TGTGCCAGCAGCTTGGTTAGCGGGATCATGAGCTCCTACAATGAGCAGTTCTTC. The full variable domain, its missing parts supplied by reference TRBV11-3 and TRBJ2-1, is EAGVVQSPRYKIIEKKQPVAFWCNPISGHNTLYWYLQNLGQGPELLIRYENEEAVDDSQLPKDRFSAERLKGVDSTLKIQPAELGDSAVYLCASSLVSGIMSSYNEQFFGPGTRLTVL.

The gene calls are TRBV27 and TRBJ2-1; no clear D. The CDR3 has 14 residues. Trimming removed 5 bases from V and 0 bases from J, with 8 bases in between. CDR1 is MNHEY, CDR2 SMNVEV, per germline (reference sequence). CDR3 DNA sequence: TGTGCCAGCAGTCGCGGCCTCTCCTACAATGAGCAGTTCTTC. Protein sequence: CASSRGLSYNEQFF.